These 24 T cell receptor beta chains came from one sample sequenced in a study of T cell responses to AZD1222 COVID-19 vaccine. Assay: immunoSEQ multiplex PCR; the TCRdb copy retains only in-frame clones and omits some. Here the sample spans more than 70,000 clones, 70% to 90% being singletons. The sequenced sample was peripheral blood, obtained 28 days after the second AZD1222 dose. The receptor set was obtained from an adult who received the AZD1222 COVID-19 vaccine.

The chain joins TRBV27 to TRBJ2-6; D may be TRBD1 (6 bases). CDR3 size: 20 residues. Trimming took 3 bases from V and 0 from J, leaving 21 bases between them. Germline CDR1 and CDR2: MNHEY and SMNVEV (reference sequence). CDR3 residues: CASSFRSPDSQYSGANVLTF. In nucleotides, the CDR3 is TGTGCCAGCAGTTTTCGTAGCCCGGACAGCCAATACTCTGGGGCCAACGTCCTGACTTTC.

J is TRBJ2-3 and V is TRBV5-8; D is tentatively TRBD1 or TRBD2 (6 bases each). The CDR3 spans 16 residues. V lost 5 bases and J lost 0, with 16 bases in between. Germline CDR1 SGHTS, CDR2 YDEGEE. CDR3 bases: TGTGCCAGCAGTAATTGGAGGGGGACTAGCACAGATACGCAGTATTTT. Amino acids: CASSNWRGTSTDTQYF.

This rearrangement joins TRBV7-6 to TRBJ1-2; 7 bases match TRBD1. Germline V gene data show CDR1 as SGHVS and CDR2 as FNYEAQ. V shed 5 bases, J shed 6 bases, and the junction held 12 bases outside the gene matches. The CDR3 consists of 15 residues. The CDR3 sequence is CASSQQTGRSDGYTF. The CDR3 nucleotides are TGTGCCAGCAGCCAACAGACAGGGAGGTCTGATGGCTACACCTTC.

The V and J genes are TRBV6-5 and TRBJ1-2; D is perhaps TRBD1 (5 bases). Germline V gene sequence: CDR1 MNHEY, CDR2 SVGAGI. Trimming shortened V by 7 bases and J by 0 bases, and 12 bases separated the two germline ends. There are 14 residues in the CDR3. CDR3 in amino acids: CASKGQLSNYGYTF. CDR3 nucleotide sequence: TGTGCCAGCAAGGGGCAGCTTTCTAACTATGGCTACACCTTC.

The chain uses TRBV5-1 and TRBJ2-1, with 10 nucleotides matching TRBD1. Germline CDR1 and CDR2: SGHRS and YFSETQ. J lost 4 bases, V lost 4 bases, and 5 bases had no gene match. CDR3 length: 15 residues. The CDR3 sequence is CASSQTGGIYNEQFF. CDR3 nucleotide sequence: TGCGCCAGCAGCCAGACAGGGGGCATATACAATGAGCAGTTCTTC.

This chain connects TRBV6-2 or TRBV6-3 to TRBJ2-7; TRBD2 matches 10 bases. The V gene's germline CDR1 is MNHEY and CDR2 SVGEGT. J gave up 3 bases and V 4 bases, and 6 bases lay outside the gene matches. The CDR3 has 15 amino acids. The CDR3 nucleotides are TGTGCCAGCAGTTTAAGCGGGAGGGCCTACTACGAGCAGTACTTC. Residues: CASSLSGRAYYEQYF.

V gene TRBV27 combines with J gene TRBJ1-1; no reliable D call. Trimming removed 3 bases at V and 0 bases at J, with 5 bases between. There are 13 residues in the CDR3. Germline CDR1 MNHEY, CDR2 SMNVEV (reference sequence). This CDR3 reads CASSFLLNTEAFF. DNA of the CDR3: TGTGCCAGCAGTTTCTTGTTGAACACTGAAGCTTTCTTT.

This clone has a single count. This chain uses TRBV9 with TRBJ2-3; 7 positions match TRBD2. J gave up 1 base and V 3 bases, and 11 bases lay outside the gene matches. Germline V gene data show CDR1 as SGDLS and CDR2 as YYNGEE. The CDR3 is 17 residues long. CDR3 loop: CASSDPKGGSGTDTQYF. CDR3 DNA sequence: TGTGCCAGCAGCGATCCTAAGGGCGGGAGTGGCACAGATACGCAGTATTTT.

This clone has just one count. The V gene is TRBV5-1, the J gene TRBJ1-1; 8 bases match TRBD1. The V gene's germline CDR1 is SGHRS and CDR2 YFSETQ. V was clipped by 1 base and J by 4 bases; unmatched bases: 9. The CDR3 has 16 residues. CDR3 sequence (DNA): TGCGCCAGCAGCTTGCGAACAGGGGGTTCACCCACTGAAGCTTTCTTT. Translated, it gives CASSLRTGGSPTEAFF.

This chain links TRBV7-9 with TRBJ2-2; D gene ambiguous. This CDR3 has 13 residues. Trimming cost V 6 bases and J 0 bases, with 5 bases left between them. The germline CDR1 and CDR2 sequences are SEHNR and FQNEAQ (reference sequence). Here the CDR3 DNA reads TGTGCCAGCAGGGCTTCGAACACCGGGGAGCTGTTTTTT. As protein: CASRASNTGELFF.

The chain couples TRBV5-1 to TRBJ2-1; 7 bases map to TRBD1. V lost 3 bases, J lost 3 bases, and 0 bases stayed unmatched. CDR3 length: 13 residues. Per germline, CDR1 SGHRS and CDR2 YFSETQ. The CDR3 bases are TGCGCCAGCAGCTGGGACAGCTACAATGAGCAGTTCTTC. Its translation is CASSWDSYNEQFF.

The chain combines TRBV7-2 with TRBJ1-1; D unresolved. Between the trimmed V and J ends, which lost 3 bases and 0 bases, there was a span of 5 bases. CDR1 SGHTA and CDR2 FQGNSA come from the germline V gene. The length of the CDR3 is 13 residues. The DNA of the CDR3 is TGTGCCAGCAGCTTGGTTATGAACACTGAAGCTTTCTTT. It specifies CASSLVMNTEAFF.

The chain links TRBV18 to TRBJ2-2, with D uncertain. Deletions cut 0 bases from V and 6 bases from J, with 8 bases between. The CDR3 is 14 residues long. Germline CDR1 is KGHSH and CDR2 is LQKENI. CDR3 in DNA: TGTGCCAGCTCACCACCGCCGGGCTCCGGGGAGCTGTTTTTT. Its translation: CASSPPPGSGELFF.

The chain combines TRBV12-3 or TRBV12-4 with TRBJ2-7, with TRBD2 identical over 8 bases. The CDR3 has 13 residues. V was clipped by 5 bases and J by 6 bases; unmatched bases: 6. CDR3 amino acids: CASSVGRATEQYF. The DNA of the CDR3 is TGTGCCAGCAGTGTCGGGAGGGCCACCGAGCAGTACTTC.

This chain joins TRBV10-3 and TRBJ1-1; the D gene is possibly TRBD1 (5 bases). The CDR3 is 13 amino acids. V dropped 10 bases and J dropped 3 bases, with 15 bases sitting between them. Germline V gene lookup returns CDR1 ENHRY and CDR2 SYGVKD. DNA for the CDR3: TGTGCCACTGGGCCGGGGGGGTACACTGAAGCTTTCTTT. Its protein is CATGPGGYTEAFF.

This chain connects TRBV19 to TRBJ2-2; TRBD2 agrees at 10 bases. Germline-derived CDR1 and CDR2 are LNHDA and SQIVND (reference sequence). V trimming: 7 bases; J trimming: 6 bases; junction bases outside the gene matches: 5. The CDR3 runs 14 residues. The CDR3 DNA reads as TGTGCCAGTATAAGCGGGAGGGCCGCCGGGGAGCTGTTTTTT. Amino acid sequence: CASISGRAAGELFF.

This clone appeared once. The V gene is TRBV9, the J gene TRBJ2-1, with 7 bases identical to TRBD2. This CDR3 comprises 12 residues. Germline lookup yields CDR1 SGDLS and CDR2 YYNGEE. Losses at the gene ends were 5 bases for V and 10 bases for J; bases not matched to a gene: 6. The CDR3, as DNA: TGTGCCAGCAGGGATGCGGGGGACGAGCAGTTCTTC. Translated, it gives CASRDAGDEQFF.

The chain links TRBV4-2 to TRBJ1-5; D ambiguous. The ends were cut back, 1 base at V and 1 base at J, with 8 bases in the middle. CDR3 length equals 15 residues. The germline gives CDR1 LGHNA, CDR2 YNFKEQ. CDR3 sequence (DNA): TGTGCCAGCAGCCAAGTTGGGCAGAGCAATCAGCCCCAGCATTTT. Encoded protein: CASSQVGQSNQPQHF.

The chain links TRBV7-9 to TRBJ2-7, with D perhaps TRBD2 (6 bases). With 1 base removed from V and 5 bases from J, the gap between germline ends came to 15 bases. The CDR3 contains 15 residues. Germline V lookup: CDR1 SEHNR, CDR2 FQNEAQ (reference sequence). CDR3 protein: CASSLEEGGTNEQYF. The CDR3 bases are TGTGCCAGCAGCTTAGAGGAGGGCGGAACTAACGAGCAGTACTTC.

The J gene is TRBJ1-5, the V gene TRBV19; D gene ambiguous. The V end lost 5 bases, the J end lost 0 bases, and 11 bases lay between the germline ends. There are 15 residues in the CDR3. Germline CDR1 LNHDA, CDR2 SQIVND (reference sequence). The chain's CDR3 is CASSPDGYSNQPQHF. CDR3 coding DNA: TGTGCCAGTAGTCCGGACGGTTATAGCAATCAGCCCCAGCATTTT.

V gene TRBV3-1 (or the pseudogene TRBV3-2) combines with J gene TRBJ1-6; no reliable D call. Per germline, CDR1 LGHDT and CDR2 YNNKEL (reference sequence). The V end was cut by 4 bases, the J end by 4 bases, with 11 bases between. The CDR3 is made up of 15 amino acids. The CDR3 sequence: CASSPRDRYNSPLHF. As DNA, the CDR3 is TGTGCCAGCAGCCCCCGGGATAGGTATAATTCACCCCTCCACTTT.

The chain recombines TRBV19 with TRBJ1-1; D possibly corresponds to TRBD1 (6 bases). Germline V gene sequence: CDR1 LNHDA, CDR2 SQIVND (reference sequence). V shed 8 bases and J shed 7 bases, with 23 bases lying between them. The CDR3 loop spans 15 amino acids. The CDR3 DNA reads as TGTGCCAGTGAGATAGCTAAATCAGGAGGGGGTGAAGCTTTCTTT. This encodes CASEIAKSGGGEAFF. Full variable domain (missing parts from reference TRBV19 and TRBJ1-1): DGGITQSPKYLFRKEGQNVTLSCEQNLNHDAMYWYRQDPGQGLRLIYYSQIVNDFQKGDIAEGYSVSREKKESFPLTVTSAQKNPTAFYLCASEIAKSGGGEAFFGQGTRLTVV.

CDR3 protein: CASSPSPGQMGTGNTIYF. CDR3 DNA sequence: TGTGCCAGCAGCCCCAGCCCGGGACAGATGGGTACTGGAAACACCATATATTTT. The chain joins TRBV11-2 to TRBJ1-3; 7 nucleotides line up with TRBD1. Germline V gene sequence: CDR1 SGHAT, CDR2 FQNNGV. J lost 2 bases, V lost 5 bases, and 15 bases had no gene match. This CDR3 contains 18 residues.

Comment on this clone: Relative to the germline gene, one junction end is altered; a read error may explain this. The CDR3 DNA reads as TGTGCCAGCAGGGCCTCCCACAATGAGCAGTTCTTC. It yields the protein CASRASHNEQFF. J is TRBJ2-1 and V is TRBV2; D is unresolved. CDR3 length equals 12 residues. Germline-derived CDR1 and CDR2 are SNHLY and FYNNEI.